A single sample gave rise to the 27 T cell receptor beta chains below, sequenced in a study of control samples from healthy donors and cancer patients. TCRdb keeps only in-frame clones here, not all; method: immunoSEQ multiplex PCR. In the table there are some 190,000 clones, over 80% of which are singletons. Sequencing was done on a sample of blood. These TCRs come from a man aged 25 to 45 in good health.

This chain joins TRBV3-1 (or the pseudogene TRBV3-2) and TRBJ2-4; 7 positions match TRBD1. This CDR3 spans 16 amino acids. CDR1 and CDR2 (germline): LGHDT, YNNKEL (reference sequence). V lost 4 bases and J lost 1; bases outside the gene matches: 7. In DNA, the CDR3 is TGTGCCAGCAGCCCCCGCAGGGGGATGGCCAAAAACATTCAGTACTTC. This sequence encodes CASSPRRGMAKNIQYF.

This chain joins TRBV28 and TRBJ1-5; maybe TRBD1 (5 bases). The V end lost 3 bases, the J end lost 3 bases, and 15 bases lay between the germline ends. This CDR3 contains 16 residues. The V gene's germline CDR1 is MDHEN and CDR2 SYDVKM. CDR3 sequence: CASSFQGGSDNQPQHF. CDR3 nucleotide sequence: TGTGCCAGCAGTTTTCAGGGAGGATCGGACAATCAGCCCCAGCATTTT. Supplemented by reference TRBV28 and TRBJ1-5, the full variable domain reads DVKVTQSSRYLVKRTGEKVFLECVQDMDHENMFWYRQDPGLGLRLIYFSYDVKMKEKGDIPEGYSVSREKKERFSLILESASTNQTSMYLCASSFQGGSDNQPQHFGDGTRLSIL.

This clone was counted once. The V and J genes are TRBV24-1 and TRBJ2-1, with a possible D match to TRBD2 (5 bases). CDR1 KGHDR and CDR2 SFDVKD come from the germline V gene. CDR3 length: 17 amino acids. Trimming pared 3 bases from V and 6 bases from J, leaving 20 bases between. Written as DNA, the CDR3 is TGTGCCACCAGTGATCCTCTTCTTGCTCGGACTGGCAATGAGCAGTTCTTC. It codes for CATSDPLLARTGNEQFF.

The chain employs TRBV2 and TRBJ1-2; no reliable D call. Germline values: CDR1 SNHLY, CDR2 FYNNEI. V lost 7 bases, J lost 4 bases, and 16 bases lay in between. The CDR3 is 14 residues long. In DNA form, the CDR3 reads TGTGCCAGCAACCTGAGGATAGGGAGCTATGGCTACACCTTC. This translates into CASNLRIGSYGYTF. Variable domain in full (rest from reference TRBV2 and TRBJ1-2): EPEVTQTPSHQVTQMGQEVILRCVPISNHLYFYWYRQILGQKVEFLVSFYNNEISEKSEIFDDQFSVERPDGSNFTLKIRSTKLEDSAMYFCASNLRIGSYGYTFGSGTRLTVV.

This chain joins TRBV6-5 and TRBJ1-2; TRBD1 agrees at 8 bases. The ends lost 11 bases at V and 0 bases at J; junction bases unmatched: 5. Per the germline V gene, CDR1 is MNHEY and CDR2 is SVGAGI. This CDR3 is built from 13 residues. The CDR3 loop is CALGQVTNYGYTF. For the CDR3, the DNA is TGTGCCTTGGGACAGGTCACTAACTATGGCTACACCTTC.

The chain couples TRBV2 to TRBJ1-5; D ambiguous. The CDR3 totals 15 residues. Looked up from germline, CDR1 is SNHLY and CDR2 is FYNNEI. V was shortened by 6 bases and J by 1 base, with 13 bases between the two germline ends. The chain's CDR3 is CASRGDLGSNQPQHF. The CDR3 DNA sequence: TGTGCCAGCAGAGGCGACCTAGGGAGCAATCAGCCCCAGCATTTT. The full variable domain, completed using reference TRBV2 and TRBJ1-5, is EPEVTQTPSHQVTQMGQEVILRCVPISNHLYFYWYRQILGQKVEFLVSFYNNEISEKSEIFDDQFSVERPDGSNFTLKIRSTKLEDSAMYFCASRGDLGSNQPQHFGDGTRLSIL.

In its sample, this clone was seen a few times. One junction end disagrees with the germline gene, perhaps due to a read error. CDR3 residues: CASSVVTSFPNF. In DNA form, the CDR3 reads TGTGCCAGCAGCGTAGTTACCAGCTTCCCTAACTTT. The V call is TRBV9, the J call TRBJ1-1; D gene uncertain. The germline CDR1 and CDR2 sequences are SGDLS and YYNGEE. CDR3 length: 12 amino acids. Drawing the rest from reference TRBV9 and TRBJ1-1, the complete variable domain is DSGVTQTPKHLITATGQRVTLRCSPRSGDLSVYWYQQSLDQGLQFLIQYYNGEERAKGNILERFSAQQFPDLHSELNLSSLELGDSALYFCASSVVTSFPNFGQGTRLTVV.

This clone was detected once. The chain combines TRBV10-2 with TRBJ2-1; 10 bases align to TRBD1. The CDR3 has 14 amino acids. The germline gives CDR1 WSHSY, CDR2 SAAADI. Losses at the gene ends were 4 bases for V and 8 bases for J; bases not matched to a gene: 5. The CDR3 is CASSGGQGGDEQFF. Here the CDR3 DNA reads TGCGCCAGCAGTGGAGGACAGGGGGGTGATGAGCAGTTCTTC.

The chain couples TRBV30 to TRBJ2-1, with D perhaps TRBD2 (7 bases). There are 12 residues in the CDR3. V dropped 0 bases and J dropped 15 bases, with 15 bases sitting between them. Germline V gives CDR1 GTSNPN, CDR2 SVGIG (reference sequence). The CDR3 reads CAWSVRGGGLFF. In DNA, the CDR3 is TGTGCCTGGAGTGTACGAGGCGGGGGCTTGTTCTTC.

This chain uses TRBV6-1 with TRBJ1-5; the D gene is possibly TRBD1 (6 bases). Trimming left V 0 bases short and J 0 bases short, with 9 bases between. This CDR3 is built from 16 residues. The germline V gene has CDR1 MNHNS and CDR2 SASEGT. In DNA form, the CDR3 reads TGTGCCAGCAGTGAAGCGGGACACCATAGCAATCAGCCCCAGCATTTT. As protein: CASSEAGHHSNQPQHF.

This clone has a single count. The chain uses TRBV24-1 and TRBJ1-2, with TRBD1 identical over 10 bases. Unmatched junction bases numbered 7, after V lost 4 bases and J lost 6 bases. The germline CDR1 and CDR2 sequences are KGHDR and SFDVKD. This CDR3 comprises 15 residues. CDR3 in DNA: TGTGCCACCAGTGAACCTAGACAGGGGGCACATGGCTACACCTTC. Translated: CATSEPRQGAHGYTF.

This clone occurred a few times. This chain links TRBV5-4 with TRBJ2-3; 9 bases agree with TRBD2. CDR1 is SGHNT and CDR2 is YYREEE in the germline V gene (reference sequence). CDR3 size: 16 residues. Trimming removed 2 bases from V and 3 bases from J; junction bases left unmatched: 7. DNA of the CDR3: TGTGCCAGCAGCTTTCGCGGGGGGGGTAATACAGATACGCAGTATTTT. Translated, it gives CASSFRGGGNTDTQYF.

The gene calls are TRBV5-1 and TRBJ2-1; D possibly corresponds to TRBD1 (5 bases). The CDR3 is 14 residues long. V was pared by 0 bases and J by 4 bases, with 8 bases between. Germline values: CDR1 SGHRS, CDR2 YFSETQ. The CDR3 nucleotides are TGCGCCAGCAGCTTGGTAGGGGTATACAATGAGCAGTTCTTC. Its translation is CASSLVGVYNEQFF.

This clone was detected only a few times. The chain links TRBV4-2 to TRBJ1-2, with D maybe TRBD1 (5 bases). Germline CDR1 LGHNA, CDR2 YNFKEQ. The CDR3 extends over 15 amino acids. The V end was cut by 0 bases, the J end by 2 bases, with 10 bases between. This CDR3 is CASSQDRQGNYGYTF. CDR3 in DNA: TGTGCCAGCAGCCAAGATCGGCAGGGAAACTATGGCTACACCTTC.

A remark on this clone: Additional DNA sequences in this sample encode the identical CDR3. The chain is built from TRBV18 and TRBJ1-1; 8 nucleotides align to TRBD1. The CDR3 has 14 amino acids. The germline CDR1 and CDR2 sequences are KGHSH and LQKENI. V lost 5 bases to trimming and J lost 1 base; unmatched junction nucleotides: 3. This CDR3 reads CASSRGTGNTEAFF. CDR3 bases: TGTGCCAGCTCAAGAGGGACAGGGAACACTGAAGCTTTCTTT.

The chain uses TRBV5-1 and TRBJ2-1; possibly TRBD1 for D (6 bases). The V and J ends lost 4 bases and 2 bases respectively, with 16 bases between them. Germline V gene data show CDR1 as SGHRS and CDR2 as YFSETQ. The CDR3 runs to 16 residues. CDR3 sequence (DNA): TGCGCCAGCAGCGAGGGGGTGGGTGGAACCTACAATGAGCAGTTCTTC. This encodes CASSEGVGGTYNEQFF.

The J gene is TRBJ2-1, the V gene TRBV30; 9 positions agree with TRBD2. This CDR3 has 14 amino acids. The V segment lost 2 bases and the J segment 13 bases; nucleotides outside the gene matches: 12. Germline V gene sequence: CDR1 GTSNPN, CDR2 SVGIG (reference sequence). The DNA for the CDR3 is TGTGCCTGGAGTCCTCAACTAGCGGGCCATCGTCAGTTCTTC. As protein: CAWSPQLAGHRQFF.

V is TRBV30 and J is TRBJ1-6; TRBD1 is a possible D gene (5 bases). The CDR3 contains 13 residues. Trimming pared 3 bases from V and 7 bases from J, leaving 10 bases between. CDR1 and CDR2 from the germline V gene are GTSNPN and SVGIG (reference sequence). This CDR3 is CAWRTTENSPLHF. The CDR3 DNA reads as TGTGCCTGGAGAACGACAGAGAATTCACCCCTCCACTTT.

The chain recombines TRBV2 with TRBJ1-2; 9 positions agree with TRBD1. V trimming: 3 bases; J trimming: 8 bases; junction bases outside the gene matches: 7. The CDR3 sequence is 14 residues long. The germline V gene encodes CDR1 SNHLY and CDR2 FYNNEI. CDR3 sequence (DNA): TGTGCCAGCAGTGATACAGGGGGCGTTTCGGGCTACACCTTC. Amino acid sequence: CASSDTGGVSGYTF. Looking up the rest from reference TRBV2 and TRBJ1-2 gives the full variable domain: EPEVTQTPSHQVTQMGQEVILRCVPISNHLYFYWYRQILGQKVEFLVSFYNNEISEKSEIFDDQFSVERPDGSNFTLKIRSTKLEDSAMYFCASSDTGGVSGYTFGSGTRLTVV.

The CDR3 spells CASSGGTDYGYTF. The DNA for the CDR3 is TGTGCCAGCAGCGGGGGCACGGACTATGGCTACACCTTC. The chain has TRBV2 and TRBJ1-2, with D perhaps TRBD1 (6 bases). The V gene lost 6 bases and the J gene lost 3 bases, with 11 bases spanning the gap. The CDR3 runs to 13 residues. The germline CDR1 and CDR2 sequences are SNHLY and FYNNEI.

This chain links TRBV25-1 with TRBJ2-1; D unclear. CDR1 MGHDK and CDR2 SYGVNS come from the germline V gene. This CDR3 is 14 amino acids long. Trimming left V 4 bases short and J 4 bases short, with 11 bases between. The CDR3: CASSGARPYNEQFF. Here the CDR3 DNA reads TGTGCCAGCAGTGGAGCGAGGCCGTACAATGAGCAGTTCTTC.

V is TRBV19 and J is TRBJ1-3, with TRBD1 matching 7 bases. Germline CDR1 is LNHDA and CDR2 is SQIVND (reference sequence). The CDR3 has 17 residues. Losses at the gene ends were 5 bases for V and 0 bases for J; bases not matched to a gene: 10. The CDR3 is CASSAPGQPASGNTIYF. The DNA for the CDR3 is TGTGCCAGTAGTGCTCCGGGACAGCCCGCCTCTGGAAACACCATATATTTT. Supplemented by reference TRBV19 and TRBJ1-3, the full variable domain reads DGGITQSPKYLFRKEGQNVTLSCEQNLNHDAMYWYRQDPGQGLRLIYYSQIVNDFQKGDIAEGYSVSREKKESFPLTVTSAQKNPTAFYLCASSAPGQPASGNTIYFGEGSWLTVV.

The chain joins TRBV10-2 to TRBJ2-1, with TRBD1 matching over 7 bases. The CDR3 runs 15 residues. Trimming removed 0 bases from V and 4 bases from J; junction bases left unmatched: 3. Germline CDR1 is WSHSY and CDR2 is SAAADI. The CDR3 reads CASSESGTAYNEQFF. DNA of the CDR3: TGCGCCAGCAGTGAGTCCGGGACAGCTTACAATGAGCAGTTCTTC.

V gene TRBV27 combines with J gene TRBJ1-2, with D possibly being TRBD1 (6 bases). The CDR3 is made up of 16 amino acids. V lost 2 bases to trimming and J lost 2 bases, with 15 bases between them. Germline assignment: CDR1 MNHEY and CDR2 SMNVEV (reference sequence). The DNA of the CDR3 is TGTGCCAGCAGTTTAAAGGGGGTTGTGGGGAACTATGGCTACACCTTC. Residues: CASSLKGVVGNYGYTF.

The genes are TRBV13 and TRBJ2-7; D possibly corresponds to TRBD2 (6 bases). This CDR3 is 18 amino acids long. Germline CDR1 reads PRHDT; CDR2 reads FYEKMQ (reference sequence). Deletions cut 2 bases from V and 2 bases from J, with 22 bases between. CDR3 DNA sequence: TGTGCCAGCAGCTTAAACGGCTTAAGGTCGGGGAGGACCTACGAGCAGTACTTC. Protein sequence: CASSLNGLRSGRTYEQYF. Full variable domain (rest looked up from reference TRBV13 and TRBJ2-7): AAGVIQSPRHLIKEKRETATLKCYPIPRHDTVYWYQQGPGQDPQFLISFYEKMQSDKGSIPDRFSAQQFSDYHSELNMSSLELGDSALYFCASSLNGLRSGRTYEQYFGPGTRLTVT.

This clone was counted only a few times. The chain uses TRBV7-8 and TRBJ1-5; D gene unclear. Deletions cut 4 bases from V and 2 bases from J, with 12 bases between. This CDR3 has 15 residues. The germline gives CDR1 SGHVS, CDR2 FQNEAQ. CDR3 coding DNA: TGTGCCAGCAGCTCCTTAATTATTGGCAATCAGCCCCAGCATTTT. This codes for CASSSLIIGNQPQHF.

This chain joins TRBV5-1 and TRBJ2-3, with D possibly being TRBD2 (6 bases). CDR1 and CDR2 from the germline V gene are SGHRS and YFSETQ. With 4 bases removed from V and 1 base from J, the gap between germline ends came to 10 bases. The CDR3 consists of 14 residues. The DNA for the CDR3 is TGCGCCAGCAGCATGGGGGGACGCACAGATACGCAGTATTTT. It is translated as CASSMGGRTDTQYF.